A selection of T cell receptor beta chains follows, all from one sample in a study of T cells in Graves' hyperthyroidism and ophthalmopathy. TCRdb passed the multiplex PCR reads through MiXCR, listing each CDR3 protein once. The sample lists 550,000 to 800,000 distinct CDR3 sequences; about 18% were seen once. The sample consisted of blood. The source is a middle-aged man with Graves' hyperthyroidism. Both conserved end residues are part of each CDR3. D genes are given only for firm matches. Only some rows state a clone size, as once, few, many or a class for expanded clones.

few	TRBV9	15	-	TRBJ2-3	CASSTRPLSTDTQYF	TGTGCCAGCAGCACTCGACCCTTAAGCACAGATACGCAGTATTTT
few	TRBV29-1	13	TRBD1	TRBJ1-2	CSVTGTGHYGYTF	TGCAGCGTTACCGGGACAGGGCACTATGGCTACACCTTC
many	TRBV29-1	14	-	TRBJ2-7	CSVEGGVSSYEQYF	TGCAGCGTTGAAGGGGGAGTAAGCTCCTACGAGCAGTACTTC
many	TRBV6-6	15	-	TRBJ1-4	CASSYMGARGEKLFF	TGTGCCAGCAGTTACATGGGGGCGCGGGGTGAAAAACTGTTTTTT
many	TRBV29-1	16	-	TRBJ2-5	CSVDISDTEFQETQYF	TGCAGCGTTGATATCTCCGACACCGAATTCCAAGAGACCCAGTACTTC
few	TRBV5-1	14	-	TRBJ2-5	CASRSSESQETQYF	TGCGCCAGCAGAAGTTCGGAGTCCCAAGAGACCCAGTACTTC
many	TRBV19	15	TRBD1	TRBJ2-5	CASSPPGQGWETQYF	TGTGCCAGTAGTCCCCCCGGACAGGGTTGGGAGACCCAGTACTTC
many	TRBV11-3	16	-	TRBJ1-1	CASSLGGVKNETEAFF	TGTGCCAGCAGCTTAGGAGGGGTCAAGAATGAGACTGAAGCTTTCTTT
few	TRBV5-8	15	-	TRBJ2-7	CASSYPTGGRGEQYF	TGTGCCAGCAGCTACCCGACAGGAGGGAGAGGCGAGCAGTACTTC
-	TRBV29-1	11	-	TRBJ1-2	CSVEAAEGYTF	TGCAGCGTTGAAGCCGCAGAAGGCTACACCTTC
few	TRBV18	14	-	TRBJ2-7	CASSPPGPSLEQYF	TGTGCCAGCTCACCACCAGGCCCTAGCCTCGAGCAGTACTTC
many	TRBV28	15	TRBD1	TRBJ1-3	CASSARQGSGNTIYF	TGTGCCAGCAGTGCCCGACAGGGCTCTGGAAACACCATATATTTT
many	TRBV2	18	-	TRBJ1-5	CASSSPAGSRYSNQPQHF	TGTGCCAGCAGTTCCCCCGCTGGCAGTCGATATAGCAATCAGCCCCAGCATTTT
-	TRBV19	15	-	TRBJ1-4	CASRGRGRTNEKLFF	TGTGCCAGTAGGGGAAGGGGCAGAACTAATGAAAAACTGTTTTTT
-	TRBV5-5	13	-	TRBJ2-7	CASSYYLPYEQYF	TGTGCCAGCAGCTACTACCTGCCCTACGAGCAGTACTTC
many	TRBV20-1	16	TRBD2	TRBJ2-7	CSARRAGGETTYEQYF	TGCAGTGCTAGACGAGCGGGAGGGGAGACGACCTACGAGCAGTACTTC
many	TRBV7-3	15	TRBD2	TRBJ2-7	CASSFSGGSSYEQYF	TGTGCCAGCAGCTTCTCTGGCGGGAGTTCCTACGAGCAGTACTTC
many	TRBV7-9	20	TRBD2	TRBJ2-3	CASSLASSGWTSGLTDTQYF	TGTGCCAGCAGCTTAGCGAGCTCGGGCTGGACTAGCGGGCTCACAGATACGCAGTATTTT
many	TRBV30	14	-	TRBJ2-7	CAWSASFSSYEQYF	TGTGCCTGGAGTGCTAGCTTTTCTTCCTACGAGCAGTACTTC
many	TRBV2	15	-	TRBJ2-7	CASMFEGLSSYEQYF	TGTGCCAGCATGTTCGAGGGATTATCCTCCTACGAGCAGTACTTC
few	TRBV9	15	-	TRBJ2-1	CASSVALDPVGEQFF	TGTGCCAGCAGCGTAGCACTCGACCCTGTTGGTGAGCAGTTCTTC
-	TRBV7-2	13	TRBD2	TRBJ2-5	CASSLSSGAPQYF	TGTGCCAGCAGCTTGAGTAGCGGGGCTCCACAGTACTTC
few	TRBV11-3	15	-	TRBJ2-3	CASSSGHFSTDTQYF	TGTGCCAGCAGCTCCGGACATTTTAGCACAGATACGCAGTATTTT
few	TRBV5-1	16	TRBD1	TRBJ1-2	CASSRGDTGGDYGYTF	TGCGCCAGCAGCCGTGGCGATACAGGGGGCGACTATGGCTACACCTTC
many	TRBV12-3/TRBV12-4	14	TRBD2	TRBJ2-1	CASTLRRESNEQFF	TGTGCCAGCACCCTGCGGCGGGAGAGCAATGAGCAGTTCTTC
many	TRBV7-2	15	TRBD1	TRBJ2-7	CASSLETGGSYEQYF	TGTGCCAGCAGCTTAGAGACAGGGGGATCCTACGAGCAGTACTTC
many	TRBV6-5	16	-	TRBJ2-1	CASSYSAGQAGHEQFF	TGTGCCAGCAGTTACTCCGCAGGGCAAGCGGGTCATGAGCAGTTCTTC
many	TRBV5-1	16	TRBD2	TRBJ2-1	CASSLGLAGYYNEQFF	TGCGCCAGCAGCTTGGGACTAGCGGGATATTACAATGAGCAGTTCTTC
few	TRBV5-8	13	-	TRBJ1-5	CASTLGRVQPQHF	TGTGCCAGCACCCTAGGGCGGGTTCAGCCCCAGCATTTT
-	TRBV7-2	15	TRBD2	TRBJ2-1	CASSSRVSGSGEQFF	TGTGCCAGCAGCAGCCGAGTTAGCGGGAGTGGTGAGCAGTTCTTC
many	TRBV29-1	12	-	TRBJ2-1	CSVEAGVDEQFF	TGCAGCGTTGAGGCAGGGGTGGATGAGCAGTTCTTC
many	TRBV5-1	16	TRBD2	TRBJ2-1	CASSLSTSGSFHEQFF	TGCGCCAGCAGCTTATCGACTAGCGGGAGCTTTCATGAGCAGTTCTTC
many	TRBV6-2/TRBV6-3	13	TRBD2	TRBJ2-5	CASKLAGGETQYF	TGTGCCAGCAAACTAGCGGGAGGGGAGACCCAGTACTTC
many	TRBV7-3	15	TRBD1	TRBJ1-2	CASSLSGQTNYGYTF	TGTGCCAGCAGCTTATCGGGACAGACAAACTATGGCTACACCTTC
-	TRBV25-1	21	TRBD1	TRBJ1-6	CASSESLMENPTGSLGSPLHF	TGTGCCAGCAGTGAATCGTTGATGGAGAACCCGACAGGGTCACTGGGATCACCCCTCCACTTT
-	TRBV4-3	15	TRBD1	TRBJ1-5	CASSQTRDRGQPQHF	TGCGCCAGCAGCCAAACCCGGGACAGGGGACAGCCCCAGCATTTT
few	TRBV19	16	-	TRBJ1-1	CASIPAWGPGNTEAFF	TGTGCCAGTATCCCAGCCTGGGGGCCAGGGAACACTGAAGCTTTCTTT
-	TRBV3-1	14	-	TRBJ1-6	CASSQGHYNSPLHF	TGTGCCAGCAGCCAGGGCCACTATAATTCACCCCTCCACTTT
many	TRBV27	19	-	TRBJ2-6	CASSSPTTGYPSGANVLTF	TGTGCCAGCAGTTCCCCGACGACAGGTTATCCCTCTGGGGCCAACGTCCTGACTTTC
few	TRBV9	15	-	TRBJ2-3	CASSTGGISTDTQYF	TGTGCCAGCAGTACCGGCGGGATTAGCACAGATACGCAGTATTTT
many	TRBV11-2	16	-	TRBJ2-3	CASSLDPLSGTDTQYF	TGTGCCAGCAGCTTAGATCCCCTAAGCGGCACAGATACGCAGTATTTT
-	TRBV13	17	TRBD1	TRBJ2-6	CASSLHQGAPGANVLTF	TGTGCCAGCAGCTTACACCAGGGGGCGCCGGGGGCCAACGTCCTGACTTTC
few	TRBV7-9	17	TRBD2	TRBJ2-3	CASSPRIAGGPGDTQYF	TGTGCCAGCAGCCCCCGTATCGCGGGAGGGCCAGGGGATACGCAGTATTTT
many	TRBV7-8	14	-	TRBJ1-5	CASSSRRTNQPQHF	TGTGCCAGCAGCTCGAGACGGACGAATCAGCCCCAGCATTTT
many	TRBV2	13	-	TRBJ2-7	CASKASVAYEQYF	TGTGCCAGCAAAGCTAGCGTAGCCTACGAGCAGTACTTC
many	TRBV12-3/TRBV12-4	17	TRBD1	TRBJ2-3	CASSARTGQSSTDTQYF	TGTGCCAGCAGTGCGCGAACGGGACAGTCTAGCACAGATACGCAGTATTTT
once	TRBV7-2	16	-	TRBJ1-6	CASSLIGGTNNSPLHF	TGTGCCAGCAGCTTAATCGGTGGGACGAATAATTCACCCCTCCACTTT